This entry describes one T cell receptor beta chain. What it binds is unknown. Enrichment for total CD8+ T cells was performed by negative magnetic separation. The sample originates from a study of human CD8 memory T cell subsets. General study findings and limits: Going by Chao1 estimates, stem-like memory T cells seemed to be more diverse than precursor exhausted T cells.

CDR1 SQVTM and CDR2 ANQGSEA come from the germline V gene. This CDR3 spans 11 amino acids. UMI-labeled 5' RACE produced the TCR beta libraries. TCRdb reanalyzed the 5' RACE reads and collapses them to one entry per CDR3 protein, without DNA. There are 15,000 to 20,000 distinct CDR3 sequences in the sample, with 5% to 6% held by the top ten. The specimen was CD8+ T cells from PBMCs. The chain employs TRBV29-1 and TRBJ1-1; no DNA is available, so the TRBD1 call from TCRdb remains unchecked. The TCR comes from a human donor in good health. The CDR3 region is CSVRTGGEAFF. The whole variable domain, remainder taken from reference TRBV29-1 and TRBJ1-1, is SAVISQKPSRDICQRGTSLTIQCQVDSQVTMMFWYRQQPGQSLTLIATANQGSEATYESGFVIDKFPISRPNLTFSTLTVSNMSPEDSSIYLCSVRTGGEAFFGQGTRLTVV.